The next 19 T cell receptor beta chains were all read from a single sample in a study of blood T cell repertoires in COVID-19. Generated by immunoSEQ multiplex PCR, the TCRdb table keeps only in-frame clones and is missing some. The sample lists some 240,000 clones; roughly 88% were seen once. Sample: peripheral blood. These receptors came from a woman aged 70-85 years with COVID-19, enrolled during active disease.

The V and J genes are TRBV14 and TRBJ1-3; D is unresolved. The CDR3 is 14 residues long. The germline V and J ends were trimmed by 10 bases and 0 bases, with 13 bases remaining between them. CDR1 is SGHDN and CDR2 is FVKESK in the germline V gene. The CDR3 DNA sequence: TGTGCCACCCGAAAAGGCGGCTCTGGAAACACCATATATTTT. It translates to CATRKGGSGNTIYF.

This chain links TRBV7-2 with TRBJ2-1, with 9 positions matching TRBD1. Germline-derived CDR1 and CDR2 are SGHTA and FQGNSA. The CDR3 contains 16 residues. J was trimmed by 3 bases and V by 5 bases; bases with no gene match: 8. CDR3 region: CASSATGTGNYNEQFF. The CDR3 coding sequence is TGTGCCAGCAGCGCAACCGGGACAGGGAACTACAATGAGCAGTTCTTC.

The chain carries TRBV4-1 and TRBJ1-6, with unresolved D. V lost 3 bases, J lost 7 bases, and 10 bases lay in between. The V gene's germline CDR1 is MGHRA and CDR2 YSYEKL. CDR3 length: 14 amino acids. The CDR3, as DNA: TGCGCCAGCAGCCAGAGGGTCGGGAATTCACCCCTCCACTTT. This codes for CASSQRVGNSPLHF.

This clone has a single count. The V and J genes are TRBV5-1 and TRBJ2-1; possible D gene TRBD1, 6 bases. This CDR3 has 15 residues. Germline V CDR1 and CDR2: SGHRS, YFSETQ. With 0 bases removed from V and 3 bases from J, the gap between germline ends came to 10 bases. CDR3 region: CASSLDRANYNEQFF. In nucleotides, the CDR3 is TGCGCCAGCAGCTTGGACAGGGCTAACTACAATGAGCAGTTCTTC.

The genes are TRBV27 and TRBJ2-6, with 9 positions matching TRBD1. CDR3 length equals 18 residues. The germline gives CDR1 MNHEY, CDR2 SMNVEV (reference sequence). J was trimmed by 4 bases and V by 3 bases; bases with no gene match: 10. The CDR3 DNA reads as TGTGCCAGCAGTTTTATAGGACAGGGGACGGCGGGGGCCAACGTCCTGACTTTC. Amino acids: CASSFIGQGTAGANVLTF.

The chain carries TRBV28 and TRBJ1-2; 10 positions agree with TRBD1. The CDR3 spans 15 residues. The germline CDR1 and CDR2 sequences are MDHEN and SYDVKM. Unmatched junction bases numbered 3, after V lost 3 bases and J lost 2 bases. DNA for the CDR3: TGTGCCAGCAGTTTTTGGACAGGGGGAAACTATGGCTACACCTTC. This sequence encodes CASSFWTGGNYGYTF.

The genes are TRBV3-1 (or the pseudogene TRBV3-2) and TRBJ1-1; no clear D. CDR1 and CDR2 (germline): LGHDT, YNNKEL (reference sequence). V lost 3 bases and J 0 bases, leaving 8 bases between the germline ends. The CDR3 totals 14 residues. The DNA of the CDR3 is TGTGCCAGCAGCCAGAGACAATTGAACACTGAAGCTTTCTTT. Encoded protein: CASSQRQLNTEAFF.

V is TRBV11-1 and J is TRBJ2-1, with D maybe TRBD2 (5 bases). The CDR3 runs 14 residues. Germline CDR1 and CDR2: SGHAT and FQDESV (reference sequence). The V gene lost 1 base and the J gene lost 6 bases, with 10 bases spanning the gap. CDR3 protein: CASSLGGHLNEQFF. The DNA of the CDR3 is TGTGCCAGCAGCTTAGGAGGGCATCTCAATGAGCAGTTCTTC.

CDR3: CASSPRLAGDNEQYF. The CDR3 DNA follows: TGTGCCAGCTCACCACGACTAGCGGGAGACAACGAGCAGTACTTC. J is TRBJ2-7 and V is TRBV18, with 12 bases matching TRBD2. Germline V gene sequence: CDR1 KGHSH, CDR2 LQKENI. CDR3 length: 15 amino acids. Losses at the gene ends were 1 base for V and 5 bases for J; bases not matched to a gene: 3.

The gene calls are TRBV11-3 and TRBJ1-3, with D perhaps TRBD1 (5 bases). V lost 5 bases and J lost 2, with 16 bases in between. The CDR3 is made up of 16 amino acids. The germline gives CDR1 SGHNT, CDR2 YENEEA. The CDR3 here is CASSPQRIGAGNTIYF. CDR3 in DNA: TGTGCCAGCAGCCCCCAACGGATAGGGGCTGGAAACACCATATATTTT. Complete variable domain (other parts from reference TRBV11-3 and TRBJ1-3): EAGVVQSPRYKIIEKKQPVAFWCNPISGHNTLYWYLQNLGQGPELLIRYENEEAVDDSQLPKDRFSAERLKGVDSTLKIQPAELGDSAVYLCASSPQRIGAGNTIYFGEGSWLTVV.

This rearrangement joins TRBV10-3 to TRBJ2-1; D gene uncertain. The CDR3 contains 14 residues. V was trimmed by 3 bases and J by 9 bases, leaving 15 bases between them. Germline values: CDR1 ENHRY, CDR2 SYGVKD. The CDR3 region has the DNA TGTGCCATCAGTGACCCCTTGTTGAGTGGTGAGCAGTTCTTC. Amino acids: CAISDPLLSGEQFF.

The chain links TRBV2 to TRBJ2-5, with 8 nucleotides matching TRBD2. There are 14 residues in the CDR3. From germline, CDR1 is SNHLY and CDR2 FYNNEI. The junction had 4 bases not matched to a gene; V was cut back by 6 bases and J by 1 base. The DNA of the CDR3 is TGTGCCAGCAGGGGGACTAGGGCCCAAGAGACCCAGTACTTC. Protein: CASRGTRAQETQYF.

V and J are TRBV5-5 and TRBJ1-5, with unresolved D. Trimming removed 0 bases from V and 7 bases from J, with 14 bases in between. This CDR3 is 15 amino acids long. Germline CDR1 is SGHKS and CDR2 is YYEKEE (reference sequence). CDR3 loop: CASSLESLRGQPQHF. In DNA form, the CDR3 reads TGTGCCAGCAGCTTGGAGAGCCTCCGCGGGCAGCCCCAGCATTTT.

The chain recombines TRBV28 with TRBJ1-5; D is unresolved. The CDR3 runs to 17 residues. Per the germline V gene, CDR1 is MDHEN and CDR2 is SYDVKM. V was pared by 1 base and J by 1 base, with 14 bases between. The DNA for the CDR3 is TGTGCCAGCAGTTTATTGACTGCTACCTGGAGCAATCAGCCCCAGCATTTT. Protein: CASSLLTATWSNQPQHF.

The rearrangement uses TRBV9 and TRBJ1-3; 7 bases map to TRBD1. The CDR3 runs 16 residues. With 3 bases clipped from V and 2 bases from J, the junction kept 8 bases outside the gene matches. Germline V CDR1 and CDR2: SGDLS, YYNGEE. The CDR3 spells CASSGRDSLTGNTIYF. CDR3 in DNA: TGTGCCAGCAGCGGGCGGGACAGCTTGACTGGAAACACCATATATTTT.

This sequence joins TRBV28 and TRBJ2-7; a weak D match, TRBD1 (6 bases). V lost 1 base to trimming and J lost 12 bases, with 13 bases between them. The CDR3 has 12 residues. The germline CDR1 and CDR2 sequences are MDHEN and SYDVKM. The CDR3 protein is CASSLSVQGPYF. CDR3 DNA: TGTGCCAGCAGTTTATCGGTACAGGGACCGTACTTC.

The chain recombines TRBV4-2 with TRBJ1-1; TRBD1 is a possible D gene (5 bases). Germline CDR1 is LGHNA and CDR2 is YNFKEQ. Trimming took off 1 base at V and 2 bases at J, with 8 bases between the two ends. The CDR3 length is 14 residues. DNA of the CDR3: TGTGCCAGCAGCCAAGCCAGGGCTAACACTGAAGCTTTCTTT. It specifies CASSQARANTEAFF.

This sequence joins TRBV6-5 and TRBJ2-1; the D gene is possibly TRBD2 (6 bases). The germline CDR1 and CDR2 sequences are MNHEY and SVGAGI. The CDR3 contains 15 residues. V was shortened by 2 bases and J by 6 bases, with 14 bases between the two germline ends. The CDR3 loop reads CASSYGAGWGNEQFF. CDR3 in DNA: TGTGCCAGCAGTTACGGAGCGGGCTGGGGCAATGAGCAGTTCTTC.

This clone showed up just once. This chain connects TRBV7-2 to TRBJ2-3; 7 bases align to TRBD1. V lost 1 base, J lost 4 bases, and 11 bases stayed unmatched. This CDR3 has 17 residues. Germline-derived CDR1 and CDR2 are SGHTA and FQGNSA. The CDR3 sequence: CASSLEFRGSGSDTQYF. The CDR3 DNA follows: TGTGCCAGCAGCTTAGAGTTCAGGGGGTCTGGCTCAGATACGCAGTATTTT.